This is a list of T cell receptor beta chains from one sample in a study of blood T cell repertoires in COVID-19. Assay used: immunoSEQ multiplex PCR; TCRdb lists only in-frame clones, some missing. The table shows roughly 200,000 clones, with 89% occurring only once. The specimen was PBMCs or T cells enriched from blood (not recorded which). These receptors all come from a woman in her thirties or forties with acute COVID-19. Each CDR3 is given with its conserved first and last residue. A D gene is named only where the DNA matches it firmly. Clone size is not always given. Where it is, it says once, few, many or a class for expanded clones.

13	.	TRBV12-3/TRBV12-4	.	TRBJ2-3	TGTGCCAGCAGTACGGGACTGCCAGATACGCAGTATTTT	CASSTGLPDTQYF
14	TRBD1	TRBV6-5	.	TRBJ1-1	TGTGCCAGCAGGCGGGGACAGGGGAACACTGAAGCTTTCTTT	CASRRGQGNTEAFF
16	TRBD2	TRBV9	.	TRBJ2-7	TGTGCCAGCAGCGAGGGGGGCCTAGCGGGGTCCTACGAGCAGTACTTC	CASSEGGLAGSYEQYF
14	TRBD1	TRBV29-1	.	TRBJ1-5	TGCAGCGTTGTGACAGGGATCAGCAATCAGCCCCAGCATTTT	CSVVTGISNQPQHF
16	TRBD1	TRBV3-1/TRBV3-2	.	TRBJ1-1	TGTGCCAGCAGCCAAGGGACAGGGGCCGGGAGCACTGAAGCTTTCTTT	CASSQGTGAGSTEAFF
15	TRBD1	TRBV3-1/TRBV3-2	.	TRBJ2-3	TGTGCCAGCAGCCAAGGTGGGACAGGAGGCGATACGCAGTATTTT	CASSQGGTGGDTQYF
14	.	TRBV7-6	.	TRBJ1-6	TGTGCCAGCAGCTTAGGGCAGATTAATTCACCCCTCCACTTT	CASSLGQINSPLHF
17	.	TRBV24-1	.	TRBJ2-2	TGTGCCACCAGTGACCGGGGGACGTACTCGAACACCGGGGAGCTGTTTTTT	CATSDRGTYSNTGELFF
15	.	TRBV6-5	.	TRBJ1-3	TGTGCCAGCAGTTACGCGGGGGGCGTTGGAAACACCATATATTTT	CASSYAGGVGNTIYF
15	TRBD2	TRBV5-1	.	TRBJ2-7	TGCGCCAGCAGCTCCATAGCGGGGGGCTCCTACGAGCAGTACTTC	CASSSIAGGSYEQYF
13	TRBD1	TRBV5-1	.	TRBJ1-1	TGCGCCAGCAGCTTGTCAGGGGGTACTGAAGCTTTCTTT	CASSLSGGTEAFF
14	.	TRBV5-4	.	TRBJ1-2	TGTGCCAGCAGCTGGGAAACAGGGAACTATGGCTACACCTTC	CASSWETGNYGYTF
14	TRBD1	TRBV6-5	.	TRBJ1-2	TGTGCCAGCAGGGGGGACAGGGGCATCTATGGCTACACCTTC	CASRGDRGIYGYTF
17	.	TRBV5-1	.	TRBJ2-1	TGCGCCAGCAGCTTGGCCGTGGTAAGAGGGCAACACAATGAGCAGTTCTTC	CASSLAVVRGQHNEQFF
14	TRBD1	TRBV5-1	.	TRBJ1-1	TGCGCCAGCAGCTGGAGGACAGGGGACACTGAAGCTTTCTTT	CASSWRTGDTEAFF
12	.	TRBV28	.	TRBJ2-5	TGTGCCAGCAGACGATTGGCAGAGACCCAGTACTTC	CASRRLAETQYF
17	TRBD2	TRBV19	.	TRBJ2-5	TGTGCCAGTAGTTCTGGGGGAAGCGGGGGGACGGCAGAGACCCAGTACTTC	CASSSGGSGGTAETQYF
16	.	TRBV27	.	TRBJ2-1	TGTGCCAGCAACGTCTTGGGGGCTGCGGCCTACAATGAGCAGTTCTTC	CASNVLGAAAYNEQFF
13	.	TRBV19	.	TRBJ1-2	TGTGCCAGTAGTCGGGGAAAGGGCTATGGCTACACCTTC	CASSRGKGYGYTF
13	TRBD1	TRBV19	few	TRBJ1-2	TGTGCCAGTAGTCCACGACAGGGCGGGAGCTACACCTTC	CASSPRQGGSYTF
16	.	TRBV6-5	.	TRBJ1-1	TGTGCCAGCAGTTACTCACAGGGAACCATGAACACTGAAGCTTTCTTT	CASSYSQGTMNTEAFF
14	.	TRBV5-4	.	TRBJ1-2	TGTGCCAGCAGCTTGGCAGGGGATGGCTATGGCTACACCTTC	CASSLAGDGYGYTF
15	TRBD1	TRBV13	.	TRBJ1-1	TGTGCCAGCAGCCCGGGACAGGGGGCTGACACTGAAGCTTTCTTT	CASSPGQGADTEAFF
21	.	TRBV7-8	.	TRBJ2-7	TGTGCCAGCAGCGCTAGAGGGTGGGTATCGGCCCCAGGGGGATTGGAGGGCGAGCAGTACTTC	CASSARGWVSAPGGLEGEQYF
14	TRBD1	TRBV6-5	.	TRBJ1-1	TGTGCCACAAGGAGGACAGGGAGGAACACTGAAGCTTTCTTT	CATRRTGRNTEAFF
11	.	TRBV20-1	.	TRBJ2-7	TGCAGTGCGACAGTAGCCTACGAGCAGTACTTC	CSATVAYEQYF
16	.	TRBV6-1	.	TRBJ2-4	TGTGCCAGCAGTGAAGCCTGGGGGGTAGCCAAAAACATTCAGTACTTC	CASSEAWGVAKNIQYF
13	TRBD1	TRBV7-3	.	TRBJ2-7	TGTGCCAGCAGCTCGGGACAGGGCGACGAGCAGTACTTC	CASSSGQGDEQYF
14	.	TRBV4-3	.	TRBJ2-5	TGCGCCAGCAGCCAAGATACAGGGCGGGAGACCCAGTACTTC	CASSQDTGRETQYF
16	TRBD1	TRBV5-1	.	TRBJ2-7	TGCGCCAGCAGCTTGGATCCGGGACAGGGTCTTTACGAGCAGTACTTC	CASSLDPGQGLYEQYF
12	.	TRBV2	many	TRBJ2-4	TGTGCCAGCAGTGAGCAGGGAAACATTCAGTACTTC	CASSEQGNIQYF
13	.	TRBV10-3	once	TRBJ1-2	TGTGCCATCAGTGACTCAGGACTCAACGGCTACACCTTC	CAISDSGLNGYTF
14	.	TRBV4-1	once	TRBJ2-3	TGCGCCAGCAGCCATGGCGGGAGCACAGATACGCAGTATTTT	CASSHGGSTDTQYF
14	.	TRBV5-1	.	TRBJ1-1	TGCGCCAGCAGCCCGGGGGTTAGGGTCACTGAAGCTTTCTTT	CASSPGVRVTEAFF
16	TRBD2	TRBV7-3	.	TRBJ2-5	TGTGCCAGCAGCGCGACTAGCGGGTGGGGGAAGGAGACCCAGTACTTC	CASSATSGWGKETQYF
13	.	TRBV4-2	once	TRBJ2-7	TGTGCCAGCAGCCACCCGGGGGCCTACGAGCAGTACTTC	CASSHPGAYEQYF
15	TRBD2	TRBV3-1/TRBV3-2	.	TRBJ2-1	TGTGCCAGCGGGGAGACACACTCGTTAGCGGGTGAGCAGTTCTTC	CASGETHSLAGEQFF
18	TRBD1	TRBV7-8	.	TRBJ2-7	TGTGCCAGCAGCTTAGGGAAACCGACAGGGCCAAGCTCCTACGAGCAGTACTTC	CASSLGKPTGPSSYEQYF
17	TRBD1	TRBV5-1	.	TRBJ2-7	TGCGCCAGCAGCTTGGGTTACTGGGACAGTATCTCCTACGAGCAGTACTTC	CASSLGYWDSISYEQYF
13	.	TRBV2	once	TRBJ1-2	TGTGCCAGCAGTGTACTAAAAGCCTATGGCTACACCTTC	CASSVLKAYGYTF
14	TRBD1	TRBV27	.	TRBJ2-7	TGTGCCAGCAGTTTACGCAACAGGGGCGGCGAGCAGTACTTC	CASSLRNRGGEQYF
14	TRBD1	TRBV5-1	.	TRBJ2-2	TGCGCCAGCACCGGGACAGAGAACACCGGGGAGCTGTTTTTT	CASTGTENTGELFF
15	.	TRBV5-6	.	TRBJ1-2	TGTGCCAGCAGCTTGGCGCCAGATCTTAACTATGGCTACACCTTC	CASSLAPDLNYGYTF
17	TRBD1	TRBV4-2	many	TRBJ1-6	TGTGCCAGCAGCCAAGGACAGGGGAACTTTTATAATTCACCCCTCCACTTT	CASSQGQGNFYNSPLHF
15	TRBD1	TRBV4-3	.	TRBJ2-7	TGCGCCAGCAGCAATGGACAGGGGGACTCCTACGAGCAGTACTTC	CASSNGQGDSYEQYF
14	TRBD1	TRBV7-9	.	TRBJ1-1	TGTGCCAGCAGCTTAGAGACAGGGGTCACTGAAGCTTTCTTT	CASSLETGVTEAFF
12	.	TRBV3-1/TRBV3-2	.	TRBJ1-1	TGTGCCAGCAGCCAGCGGCCAGGAGGTACTTTCTTT	CASSQRPGGTFF
15	.	TRBV14	once	TRBJ2-7	TGTGCCAGCAGCCAAGGGCAGGGGAGCTCCTACGAGCAGTACTTC	CASSQGQGSSYEQYF
17	.	TRBV5-5	.	TRBJ2-6	TGTGCCAGCAGCTGGTGGCAGGGTGGCTCTGGGGCCAACGTCCTGACTTTC	CASSWWQGGSGANVLTF
16	.	TRBV9	.	TRBJ2-1	TGTGCCAGCAGCGTAGCTTTTGGTAGCTCCTACAATGAGCAGTTCTTC	CASSVAFGSSYNEQFF
13	TRBD1	TRBV7-2	.	TRBJ1-2	TGTGCCAGCAGCCCCGACAGGGGAGATGGCTACACCTTC	CASSPDRGDGYTF
11	.	TRBV2	.	TRBJ2-7	TGTGCCAGCCGGGGGTTGAGGGAGCAGTACTTC	CASRGLREQYF